This T cell receptor beta chain was identified in a study of T cells in women clearing cervical HPV infection. Overall study findings and caveats: CIN3+ cases had significantly higher TCR richness than controls; evenness did not differ.

Clones were read by immunoSEQ multiplex PCR, and TCRdb kept only the in-frame ones, dropping some. The table lists around 24,000 clones. Germline-derived CDR1 and CDR2 are DFQATT and SNEGSKA (reference sequence). This CDR3 is 14 amino acids long. J lost 7 bases, V lost 5 bases, and 6 bases had no gene match. Prevalent HPV16 infections were excluded; only incident single HPV16 infections included. A word on this clone: Its antigen is not identified. Coverage ceases 3 residues before the CDR3 finishes, and the germline J gene fills in the end.

The clonotype was recovered from a woman aged 18-69 years with a cervical HPV16 infection that either progressed to CIN3+ or cleared (not recorded which). The rearrangement uses TRBV20-1 and TRBJ1-6; the match to TRBD1 covers 9 bases. Source material: blood buffy coat. The part of the CDR3 DNA that was read is TGCAGTGCTGGGGGACAGGGTTTCAATTCACCC. Translation gives CSAGGQGFNSP. The complete CDR3 sequence is CSAGGQGFNSPLHF.